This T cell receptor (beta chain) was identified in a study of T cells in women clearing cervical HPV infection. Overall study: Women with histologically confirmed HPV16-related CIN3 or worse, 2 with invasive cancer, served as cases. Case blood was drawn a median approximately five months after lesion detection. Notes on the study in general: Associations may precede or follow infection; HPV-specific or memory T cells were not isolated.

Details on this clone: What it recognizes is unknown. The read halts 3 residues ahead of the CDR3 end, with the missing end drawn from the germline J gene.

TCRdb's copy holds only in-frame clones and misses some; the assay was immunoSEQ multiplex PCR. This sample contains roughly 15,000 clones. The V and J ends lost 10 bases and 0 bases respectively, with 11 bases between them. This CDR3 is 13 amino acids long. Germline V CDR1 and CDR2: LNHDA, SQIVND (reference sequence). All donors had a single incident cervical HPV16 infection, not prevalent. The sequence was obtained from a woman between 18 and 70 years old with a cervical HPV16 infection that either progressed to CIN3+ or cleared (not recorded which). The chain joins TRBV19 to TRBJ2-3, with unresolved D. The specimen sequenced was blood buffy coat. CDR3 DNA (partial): TGTGCCACCACCTCGACAAGCACAGATACG. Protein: CATTSTSTDT. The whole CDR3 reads CATTSTSTDTQYF.